The clone carrying this T cell receptor beta chain was counted many times. The antigen is unknown. The entry originates in a study of T cells in Graves' hyperthyroidism and ophthalmopathy. RNA transcripts gave rise to amplified TCR beta CDR3 regions. Primed by the HTBI set, a first-round RT-PCR was run on the TCR CDR3. TCRdb reprocessed the multiplex PCR reads via MiXCR and lists one record per CDR3 protein. Of about 400,000 distinct CDR3 sequences listed, approximately 15% are singletons. General observations from the study: In simple terms, a model built on 13 V-J features told ophthalmopathy apart from stable hyperthyroidism.

An absence of ophthalmopathy progression within 18 months meant stable Graves' hyperthyroidism. Reasons for excluding patients were uncontrolled infection, other autoimmune disease, pregnancy or lactation. Clinical symptoms, serum thyroxine, TRAb, thyroid ultrasound and orbital computed tomography informed diagnoses. The germline gives CDR1 MNHNS, CDR2 SASEGT. V lost 2 bases, J lost 6 bases, and 12 bases lay in between. This CDR3 comprises 14 residues. Source material: blood. This chain uses TRBV6-1 with TRBJ2-3; D remains unclear. The clonotype was recovered from a woman aged 18 to 35 with Graves' hyperthyroidism. The CDR3 DNA reads TGTGCCAGCAGTGAATCCCGGTTAGCTGATACGCAGTATTTT. Residues: CASSESRLADTQYF.